This entry is about one TCR beta chain. Original data processing: Amplified reference gene primers provided the basis for estimating nucleated cell counts. Profiled with immunoSEQ multiplex PCR; TCRdb holds only in-frame clones, not every one. V and J calls and clone size follow that table, whereas D and trimming were derived from the DNA. The table has some 120,000 clones, more than 75% seen once. The CDR3 is 14 residues long. CDR1 and CDR2 (germline): MNHEY, SVGAGI. Trimming at V came to 8 bases and at J to 6 bases, leaving 10 bases not matched to a gene. The record originates from a study of blood T cell repertoires in COVID-19. Across the study: PBMCs, B-cell-depleted T cells, or T cells were the source of the cDNA or gDNA that made up the material.

Sequenced material: peripheral blood. The chain couples TRBV6-5 to TRBJ2-3; 8 bases fit TRBD2. This sequence originates from a man aged 60-69 years with acute or convalescent COVID-19. CDR3 loop: CASSGAGGGDTQYF. The CDR3, as DNA: TGTGCCAGCTCCGGTGCGGGAGGAGGTGATACGCAGTATTTT.